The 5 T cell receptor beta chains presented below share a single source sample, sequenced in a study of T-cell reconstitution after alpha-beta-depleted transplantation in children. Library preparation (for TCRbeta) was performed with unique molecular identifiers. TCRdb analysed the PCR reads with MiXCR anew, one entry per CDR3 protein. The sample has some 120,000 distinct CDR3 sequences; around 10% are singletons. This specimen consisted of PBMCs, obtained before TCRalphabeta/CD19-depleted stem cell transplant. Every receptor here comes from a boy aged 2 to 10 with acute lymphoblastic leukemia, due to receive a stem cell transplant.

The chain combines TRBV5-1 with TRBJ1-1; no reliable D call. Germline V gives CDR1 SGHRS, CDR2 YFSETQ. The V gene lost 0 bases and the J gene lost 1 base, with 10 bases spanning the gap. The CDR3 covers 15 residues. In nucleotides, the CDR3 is TGCGCCAGCAGCTTGGGGTGGCAGACGAACACTGAAGCTTTCTTT. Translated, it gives CASSLGWQTNTEAFF. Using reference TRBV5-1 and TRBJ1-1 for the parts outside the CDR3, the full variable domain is KAGVTQTPRYLIKTRGQQVTLSCSPISGHRSVSWYQQTPGQGLQFLFEYFSETQRNKGNFPGRFSGRQFSNSRSEMNVSTLELGDSALYLCASSLGWQTNTEAFFGQGTRLTVV.

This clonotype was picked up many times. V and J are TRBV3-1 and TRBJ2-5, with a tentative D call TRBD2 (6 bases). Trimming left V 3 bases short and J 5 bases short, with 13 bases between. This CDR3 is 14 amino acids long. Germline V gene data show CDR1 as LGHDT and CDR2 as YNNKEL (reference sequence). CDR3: CASSQGLLQETQYF. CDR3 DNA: TGTGCCAGCAGCCAGGGACTCCTGCAGGAGACCCAGTACTTC.

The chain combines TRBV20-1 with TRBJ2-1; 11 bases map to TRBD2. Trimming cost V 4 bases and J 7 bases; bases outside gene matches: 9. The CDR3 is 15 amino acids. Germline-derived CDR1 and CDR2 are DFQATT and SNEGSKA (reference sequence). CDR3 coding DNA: TGCAGTGCTATAATAGCGGGAGGGGGGTGGAATGAGCAGTTCTTC. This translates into CSAIIAGGGWNEQFF.

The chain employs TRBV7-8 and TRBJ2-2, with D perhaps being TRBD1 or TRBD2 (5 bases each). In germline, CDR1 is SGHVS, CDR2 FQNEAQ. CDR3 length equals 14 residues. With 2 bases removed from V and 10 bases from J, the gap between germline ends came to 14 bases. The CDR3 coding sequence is TGTGCCAGCAGCTTACAGCCTAGGGGAGAGGAGCTGTTTTTT. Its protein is CASSLQPRGEELFF.

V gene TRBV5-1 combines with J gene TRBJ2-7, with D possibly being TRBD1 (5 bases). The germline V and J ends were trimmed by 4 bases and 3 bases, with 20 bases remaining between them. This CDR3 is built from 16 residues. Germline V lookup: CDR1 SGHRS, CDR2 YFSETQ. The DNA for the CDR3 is TGCGCCAGCAGCGAGACAAAGGCGTTAGACAGCTACGAGCAGTACTTC. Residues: CASSETKALDSYEQYF.